This T cell receptor (beta chain) emerged from a study of T cell responses to AZD1222 COVID-19 vaccine. Generated by immunoSEQ multiplex PCR, the TCRdb table keeps only in-frame clones and is missing some. Of 100,000 to 150,000 clones listed, over 75% are singletons. This CDR3 comprises 16 residues. J gave up 7 bases and V 4 bases, and 10 bases lay outside the gene matches. Germline CDR1 MDHEN, CDR2 SYDVKM. The specimen comprised peripheral blood, sampled on day 0 of AZD1222 vaccination. The clonotype was recovered from an adult in good health. J is TRBJ2-2 and V is TRBV28; 9 bases fit TRBD1. In DNA, the CDR3 is TGTGCCAGCAGTTCAGCTGGGACAGGGAGGGGCGGGGAGCTGTTTTTT. Its protein is CASSSAGTGRGGELFF.